Below are 8 T cell receptor beta chains sequenced from a single sample in a study of Tregs in tolerant kidney transplant recipients. Profiling relied on immunoSEQ multiplex PCR, and the TCRdb table lists in-frame clones only, not all of them. This sample's table has 20,000 to 30,000 clones. Mixed chimerism was transient after nonmyeloablative marrow transplants from related graft donors. The source material was CD4+ T cells from blood (PBMCs), sampled 6 months after the transplant. The source is a human patient who received a combined kidney and bone marrow transplant. These T cells may partly come from the graft donor.

Concerning this clone: The CDR3 end falls 3 residues outside the read, so it is completed with the germline J gene. The chain couples TRBV5-4 to TRBJ1-2; possible D gene TRBD1, 6 bases. This CDR3 contains 15 residues. The germline CDR1 and CDR2 sequences are SGHNT and YYREEE (reference sequence). The DNA read from the CDR3 is TGTGCCAGCAGCTTGGCCCATGGGGGGGCAAGGGGC. Translation: CASSLAHGGARG. The whole CDR3 region reads CASSLAHGGARGYTF.

Comment on this clone: The read is 3 residues too short to cover the CDR3 end, so that end is filled in from the germline J gene. The chain recombines TRBV11-2 with TRBJ2-5; no reliable D call. This CDR3 has 11 residues. From germline, CDR1 is SGHAT and CDR2 FQNNGV. Trimming pared 5 bases from V and 3 bases from J, leaving 4 bases between. Partial CDR3 DNA: TGTGCCAGCAGCCTAAAAGAGACC. Its translation is CASSLKET. The whole CDR3 sequence is CASSLKETQYF.

Comments on this clone: The sequenced fragment ends 3 residues before the CDR3 boundary, so the rest is inferred from the germline J gene. The rearrangement links TRBV7-2 to TRBJ1-1, with a weak D call TRBD1 (6 bases). CDR3 length: 13 residues. The V gene's germline CDR1 is SGHTA and CDR2 FQGNSA. CDR3 in amino acids: CASSLAVRGGAFF. CDR3 DNA (partial): TGTGCCAGCAGCTTAGCCGTCAGGGGAGGC.

The sequenced part of the CDR3 DNA is TGCAGTTCCAGGGACAGCCTTACCTATGGC. Amino acids: CSSRDSLTYG. The entire CDR3 protein reads CSSRDSLTYGYTF. The chain recombines TRBV20-1 with TRBJ1-2; 7 bases map to TRBD1. Read coverage stops 3 residues before the CDR3 terminus; the germline J gene supplies the remainder. The CDR3 sequence is 13 residues long. Germline lookup yields CDR1 DFQATT and CDR2 SNEGSKA (reference sequence). V was pared by 8 bases and J by 4 bases, with 10 bases of the junction left unmatched.

Turning to this clone: The read terminates 3 residues ahead of where the CDR3 ends, so the germline J gene completes it. The chain is built from TRBV29-1 and TRBJ2-3; 8 nucleotides align to TRBD1. The CDR3 extends over 12 amino acids. V dropped 7 bases and J dropped 4; count of bases not matched to a gene: 4. Germline-derived CDR1 and CDR2 are SQVTM and ANQGSEA. The CDR3: CSAGQGPDTQYF. The DNA read from the CDR3 is TGCAGCGCTGGACAGGGCCCAGATACG.

On this clone: The read comes to an end 3 residues before the CDR3 does, leaving the germline J gene to fill in the end. The chain uses TRBV5-1 and TRBJ1-4, with 8 bases aligning to TRBD1. The CDR3 totals 14 residues. Germline V lookup: CDR1 SGHRS, CDR2 YFSETQ. The trim removed 2 bases at V and 4 bases at J, leaving 1 base unmatched. CDR3 loop: CASSLTGGNEKLFF. Partial CDR3 DNA: TGCGCCAGCAGCTTAACAGGGGGTAATGAAAAA.

With respect to this clone: The read terminates 3 residues before the CDR3 end, so the remaining end is supplied by the germline J gene. This chain links TRBV18 with TRBJ1-2; D not certain. The CDR3 contains 12 residues. CDR1 is KGHSH, CDR2 LQKENI, per germline. Trimming took off 0 bases at V and 7 bases at J, with 6 bases between the two ends. Incomplete CDR3 DNA: TGTGCCAGCTCACCACCGACGGGTGGC. It encodes CASSPPTGG. The entire CDR3 sequence reads CASSPPTGGYTF.

Points on this clone: The observed sequence ends 3 residues before the CDR3 terminus, with the missing tail filled in from the germline J gene. This chain uses TRBV10-3 with TRBJ1-2; 7 nucleotides match TRBD1. The CDR3 consists of 13 residues. J was trimmed by 4 bases and V by 4 bases; bases with no gene match: 3. Germline V CDR1 and CDR2: ENHRY, SYGVKD. The sequenced CDR3 bases are TGTGCCATCAGTGGACAGGGCCTCTATGGC. It is translated as CAISGQGLYG. The CDR3, in full, reads CAISGQGLYGYTF.